This TCR beta chain comes out of a study of response to subunit inactivated influenza vaccine. Study-wide points: With each seasonal influenza vaccination, the authors suggested, few new T cells are recruited.

CDR1 SGHVS and CDR2 FQNEAQ come from the germline V gene. Trimming stripped 5 bases from V and 10 bases from J, with 21 bases between. This CDR3 comprises 15 residues. From the RT-PCR reads, TCRdb called clonotypes with MiXCR, one entry per CDR3 protein. The sample yields about 700,000 distinct CDR3 sequences, 15% to 18% seen once. Notes on this clonotype: What it binds is unknown.

The V and J genes are TRBV7-8 and TRBJ2-1; D possibly uses TRBD1 or TRBD2 (5 bases each). The sequences come from PBMCs from blood, collected 12 days after vaccination. The clonotype was recovered from a man aged 45-65 years who received an inactivated influenza vaccine. The CDR3 loop reads CASSAAGTPSWEQFF. The CDR3, as DNA: TGTGCCAGCAGCGCCGCCGGGACGCCCTCCTGGGAGCAGTTCTTC.